This T cell receptor (beta chain) comes out of a study of T cell responses to AZD1222 COVID-19 vaccine. This CDR3 region has 12 residues. Trimming cost V 4 bases and J 7 bases, with 10 bases left between them. Germline loops: CDR1 ENHRY, CDR2 SYGVKD. Profiling relied on immunoSEQ multiplex PCR, and the TCRdb table lists in-frame clones only, not all of them. This sample has under 140,000 clones, with about 94% found just once. The sequencing used peripheral blood, collected 28 days after the second AZD1222 dose. V gene TRBV10-3 combines with J gene TRBJ1-1; D remains unclear. The sequence was collected from an adult who received the AZD1222 COVID-19 vaccine. CDR3 sequence: CAISARVDEAFF. The DNA of the CDR3 is TGTGCCATCAGTGCTAGGGTAGATGAAGCTTTCTTT.